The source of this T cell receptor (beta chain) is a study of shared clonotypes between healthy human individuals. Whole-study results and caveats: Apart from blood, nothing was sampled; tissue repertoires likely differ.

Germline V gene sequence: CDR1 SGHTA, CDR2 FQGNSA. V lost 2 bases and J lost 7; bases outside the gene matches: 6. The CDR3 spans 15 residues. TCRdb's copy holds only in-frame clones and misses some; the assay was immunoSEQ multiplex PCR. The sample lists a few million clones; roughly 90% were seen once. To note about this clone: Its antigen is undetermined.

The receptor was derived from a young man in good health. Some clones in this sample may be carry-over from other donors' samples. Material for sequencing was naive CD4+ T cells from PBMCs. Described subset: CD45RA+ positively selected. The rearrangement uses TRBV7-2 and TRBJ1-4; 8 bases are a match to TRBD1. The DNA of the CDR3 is TGTGCCAGCAGCTTAAATGGACAGGGTGTTGAAAAACTGTTTTTT. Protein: CASSLNGQGVEKLFF.